Below, 27 T cell receptor beta chains from the same sample are listed, as sequenced in a study of cytomegalovirus exposure and HLA in healthy donors. Repertoires were generated with immunoSEQ multiplex PCR, while TCRdb's copy carries only in-frame clones and drops some. The profile shows 100,000 to 150,000 clones, 86% of them singletons. The sequenced sample consisted of PBMCs. The receptors were gathered from a man aged 18 to 29 in good health and CMV-seronegative.

The chain employs TRBV7-9 and TRBJ2-1; TRBD2 matches at 7 bases. CDR3 length: 16 residues. Germline V gene lookup returns CDR1 SEHNR and CDR2 FQNEAQ (reference sequence). With V trimmed by 6 bases and J by 3 bases, 11 bases remained unmatched. The CDR3 region has the DNA TGTGCCAGCAGGCTAGAGAGCGGGGAACTCTACAATGAGCAGTTCTTC. As protein: CASRLESGELYNEQFF.

The count of this clone is one. The chain couples TRBV10-3 to TRBJ1-4; the match to TRBD1 covers 9 bases. The CDR3 length is 15 residues. After removal of 10 bases from V and 1 base from J, the junction contained 7 bases not matched to a gene. The V gene's germline CDR1 is ENHRY and CDR2 SYGVKD. The CDR3 loop is CATRQGGQTNEKLFF. The CDR3 DNA follows: TGTGCCACTCGACAGGGGGGCCAAACTAATGAAAAACTGTTTTTT.

This rearrangement joins TRBV11-1 to TRBJ1-2; D gene ambiguous. V was clipped by 5 bases and J by 6 bases, with 16 bases between them. The CDR3 is made up of 14 amino acids. Germline V gene lookup returns CDR1 SGHAT and CDR2 FQDESV (reference sequence). The CDR3: CASSRRGGLDGYTF. DNA of the CDR3: TGTGCCAGCAGCCGGAGAGGAGGGTTGGATGGCTACACCTTC.

This CDR3 is CAWMGESSGNTIYF. Here the CDR3 DNA reads TGTGCCTGGATGGGAGAGAGCTCTGGAAACACCATATATTTT. The chain links TRBV30 to TRBJ1-3; D ambiguous. The V and J ends lost 4 bases and 0 bases respectively, with 10 bases between them. Germline assignment: CDR1 GTSNPN and CDR2 SVGIG (reference sequence). This CDR3 is built from 14 residues.

The V gene is TRBV30, the J gene TRBJ2-7, with D possibly being TRBD2 (7 bases). V was cut by 7 bases and J by 3 bases, with 16 bases left in between. The CDR3 has 13 residues. The germline CDR1 and CDR2 sequences are GTSNPN and SVGIG (reference sequence). CDR3 in amino acids: CASTRGGGYEQYF. The CDR3 DNA follows: TGTGCCTCGACGAGGGGGGGTGGCTACGAGCAGTACTTC.

This clone was detected only a few times. The V gene is TRBV2, the J gene TRBJ2-3, with TRBD2 identical over 9 bases. The CDR3 totals 15 residues. J lost 6 bases, V lost 6 bases, and 10 bases had no gene match. Germline V gives CDR1 SNHLY, CDR2 FYNNEI. CDR3 nucleotides: TGTGCCAGCAGAGTAGCGGGGGCCCCCCGGGATACGCAGTATTTT. It specifies CASRVAGAPRDTQYF.

The rearrangement links TRBV19 to TRBJ2-1; 8 positions match TRBD2. CDR1 and CDR2 (germline): LNHDA, SQIVND (reference sequence). Trimming took 4 bases from V and 0 from J; bases not matched to a gene: 5. This CDR3 spans 16 amino acids. In DNA, the CDR3 is TGTGCCAGTAGTAGCCCGGGGGGGTACTCCTACAATGAGCAGTTCTTC. Its translation is CASSSPGGYSYNEQFF.

The chain carries TRBV5-6 and TRBJ2-1; no reliable D call. V lost 2 bases and J lost 0, with 9 bases in between. Germline CDR1 reads SGHDT; CDR2 reads YYEEEE. The CDR3 has 15 residues. CDR3 sequence: CASSFRSSSYNEQFF. DNA for the CDR3: TGTGCCAGCAGCTTCCGGTCGAGCTCCTACAATGAGCAGTTCTTC.

Here the CDR3 DNA reads TGTGCCAGCAGTGGAAAGACAGGGGGAGTAACAGATACGCAGTATTTT. Translated, it gives CASSGKTGGVTDTQYF. This chain uses TRBV2 with TRBJ2-3; the match to TRBD1 covers 9 bases. The CDR3 contains 16 residues. The germline V gene has CDR1 SNHLY and CDR2 FYNNEI. J gave up 3 bases and V 4 bases, and 8 bases lay outside the gene matches.

This rearrangement joins TRBV19 to TRBJ1-3; 7 bases are shared with TRBD1. Germline loops: CDR1 LNHDA, CDR2 SQIVND (reference sequence). CDR3 length equals 14 residues. With V trimmed by 7 bases and J by 8 bases, 11 bases remained unmatched. CDR3 DNA sequence: TGTGCCAGTATCCCGACAGGGACGTGGGACACCATATATTTT. Protein: CASIPTGTWDTIYF.

The V call is TRBV5-1, the J call TRBJ2-7; D might be TRBD1 (5 bases). The V end was cut by 1 base, the J end by 1 base, with 9 bases between. The germline CDR1 and CDR2 sequences are SGHRS and YFSETQ. The CDR3 covers 14 residues. In DNA form, the CDR3 reads TGCGCCAGCAGCTTGTTGCCAGGGTCCTACGAGCAGTACTTC. Its translation is CASSLLPGSYEQYF.

V gene TRBV7-9 combines with J gene TRBJ2-2; D perhaps matches TRBD2 (6 bases). With 9 bases removed from V and 1 base from J, the gap between germline ends came to 9 bases. From germline, CDR1 is SEHNR and CDR2 FQNEAQ (reference sequence). CDR3 size: 13 residues. CDR3 amino acids: CAREGLNTGELFF. In DNA form, the CDR3 reads TGTGCCAGGGAGGGTTTGAACACCGGGGAGCTGTTTTTT.

Remarks on this clone: One junction end does not reproduce the germline sequence, and a read error may be involved. The chain carries TRBV7-9 and TRBJ1-1; TRBD1 matches at 8 bases. The length of the CDR3 is 15 residues. The germline gives CDR1 SEHNR, CDR2 FQNEAQ (reference sequence). The CDR3 is CASSLAGGQNTEAFF. The CDR3 DNA is TGTGCCAGCAGCCTAGCAGGGGGCCAGAACACTGAAGCTTTCTTT.

The J gene is TRBJ2-2, the V gene TRBV2; maybe TRBD2 (7 bases). The CDR3 is 19 residues long. V lost 5 bases and J lost 9, with 31 bases in between. The germline gives CDR1 SNHLY, CDR2 FYNNEI. The CDR3 nucleotides read TGTGCCAGCAGTCGAAGTGGGGGGGCGCTTTTATCGTCGGCTTGGGAGCTGTTTTTT. It is translated as CASSRSGGALLSSAWELFF.

For the CDR3, the DNA is TGTGCCAGCAGCTTAAGACGGACAGGGGACGGCACTGAAGCTTTCTTT. Protein product: CASSLRRTGDGTEAFF. This chain joins TRBV7-9 and TRBJ1-1; 9 bases are a match to TRBD1. This CDR3 has 16 amino acids. The junction had 8 bases not matched to a gene; V was cut back by 2 bases and J by 4 bases. CDR1 is SEHNR and CDR2 is FQNEAQ in the germline V gene (reference sequence). Full variable domain (remainder filled in from reference TRBV7-9 and TRBJ1-1): DTGVSQNPRHKITKRGQNVTFRCDPISEHNRLYWYRQTLGQGPEFLTYFQNEAQLEKSRLLSDRFSAERPKGSFSTLEIQRTEQGDSAMYLCASSLRRTGDGTEAFFGQGTRLTVV.

The rearrangement joins TRBV4-2 to TRBJ2-3, with 8 bases identical to TRBD2. The germline CDR1 and CDR2 sequences are LGHNA and YNFKEQ. The CDR3 is made up of 15 amino acids. J was trimmed by 5 bases and V by 1 base; bases with no gene match: 5. The CDR3 spells CASSQAGGLKDTQYF. The CDR3 DNA reads TGTGCCAGCAGCCAAGCGGGGGGGCTGAAAGATACGCAGTATTTT.

J is TRBJ1-2 and V is TRBV19, with a weak D call TRBD1 (6 bases). The CDR3 covers 13 residues. Germline lookup yields CDR1 LNHDA and CDR2 SQIVND (reference sequence). V lost 3 bases to trimming and J lost 4 bases, with 9 bases between them. CDR3 sequence: CASSIEQGYGYTF. CDR3 nucleotide sequence: TGTGCCAGTAGTATCGAACAGGGCTATGGCTACACCTTC. The complete variable domain, with remaining parts taken from reference TRBV19 and TRBJ1-2, reads DGGITQSPKYLFRKEGQNVTLSCEQNLNHDAMYWYRQDPGQGLRLIYYSQIVNDFQKGDIAEGYSVSREKKESFPLTVTSAQKNPTAFYLCASSIEQGYGYTFGSGTRLTVV.

The chain carries TRBV18 and TRBJ1-1, with D possibly matching TRBD1 (5 bases). Trimming pared 2 bases from V and 1 base from J, leaving 8 bases between. Per germline, CDR1 KGHSH and CDR2 LQKENI. CDR3 size: 14 residues. The CDR3 nucleotides are TGTGCCAGCTCACCAGTCACAGGGAACACTGAAGCTTTCTTT. Its protein product is CASSPVTGNTEAFF.

The count of this clone is one. The V and J genes are TRBV9 and TRBJ2-3, with 10 bases matching TRBD2. CDR3 length: 16 amino acids. V was pared by 0 bases and J by 4 bases, with 5 bases of the junction left unmatched. Per germline, CDR1 SGDLS and CDR2 YYNGEE. CDR3 region: CASSVASSGGADTQYF. The CDR3 DNA sequence: TGTGCCAGCAGCGTAGCATCTAGCGGGGGTGCAGATACGCAGTATTTT.

The J gene is TRBJ1-1, the V gene TRBV4-2; D ambiguous. V lost 1 base and J lost 2, with 20 bases in between. The CDR3 spans 18 residues. The germline V gene encodes CDR1 LGHNA and CDR2 YNFKEQ. The CDR3 nucleotides are TGTGCCAGCAGCCAAGGGTGGAGGGATCTTCGTCTTAACACTGAAGCTTTCTTT. Protein product: CASSQGWRDLRLNTEAFF.

The chain has TRBV9 and TRBJ2-3; 11 positions agree with TRBD2. The V gene end was trimmed by 4 bases and the J gene end by 4 bases; junction bases not matched to a gene: 8. Germline values: CDR1 SGDLS, CDR2 YYNGEE. The CDR3 is made up of 16 amino acids. The CDR3 nucleotides are TGTGCCAGCAGCCCTGGGATTAGCGGGGGGGCAGATACGCAGTATTTT. Translation gives CASSPGISGGADTQYF.

The rearrangement joins TRBV27 to TRBJ2-7, with 8 bases aligning to TRBD2. Germline CDR1 MNHEY, CDR2 SMNVEV (reference sequence). V shed 5 bases and J 3 bases; nucleotides not matched to a gene: 9. This CDR3 comprises 15 residues. CDR3 coding DNA: TGTGCCAGCAGTCCAGTCCGGGGGGGGCTCTACGAGCAGTACTTC. Protein: CASSPVRGGLYEQYF.

V gene TRBV21-1 combines with J gene TRBJ2-3; whether TRBD2, the table's D call, matches the DNA was not checked. TRBV21-1 is classified as a pseudogene. This CDR3 spans 16 amino acids. The CDR3 bases are TGTGCCAGCAGCAAAGAGACTAGCGGGAGGCCCGATACGCAGTATTTT. This encodes CASSKETSGRPDTQYF.

The V gene is TRBV5-6, the J gene TRBJ2-2; TRBD1 might be the D (5 bases). This CDR3 spans 13 amino acids. In germline, CDR1 is SGHDT, CDR2 YYEEEE. The V end was cut by 1 base, the J end by 6 bases, with 7 bases between. Here the CDR3 DNA reads TGTGCCAGCAGCTTGAGGGGTCCCGGGGAGCTGTTTTTT. It specifies CASSLRGPGELFF.

This clone was seen a handful of times. V usage is TRBV9 and J usage is TRBJ1-4; 7 nucleotides align to TRBD1. The V and J ends lost 0 bases and 7 bases, in that order; junction bases with no gene match: 6. The CDR3 loop spans 15 amino acids. In germline, CDR1 is SGDLS, CDR2 YYNGEE. The CDR3 loop is CASSVEGARSEKLFF. CDR3 nucleotides: TGTGCCAGCAGCGTAGAGGGGGCGAGGAGTGAAAAACTGTTTTTT.

CDR3 coding DNA: TGTGCCAGCAGTCACGTCCAGGGCTCTAATGAAAAACTGTTTTTT. This gives the protein CASSHVQGSNEKLFF. This chain connects TRBV6-5 to TRBJ1-4, with D possibly matching TRBD1 (5 bases). The V gene's germline CDR1 is MNHEY and CDR2 SVGAGI. The length of the CDR3 is 15 residues. V was trimmed by 5 bases and J by 3 bases, leaving 13 bases between them.

The chain recombines TRBV5-5 with TRBJ2-7, with 8 bases identical to TRBD1. CDR1 SGHKS and CDR2 YYEKEE come from the germline V gene (reference sequence). Trimming cost V 0 bases and J 4 bases; bases outside gene matches: 3. The CDR3 has 14 amino acids. The CDR3 spells CASSLGQGAYEQYF. The CDR3 region has the DNA TGTGCCAGCAGCTTGGGGCAGGGGGCTTACGAGCAGTACTTC.